The TCR beta chain under discussion was sequenced for a study of T cells in narcolepsy. The overall study: Enrolled donors included narcolepsy type 1 or type 2 patients and healthy controls. Whole-study results and caveats: No autoreactive T cell clone sequences appeared in some memory CD4+ repertoires.

TCRdb's table, derived via immunoSEQ multiplex PCR, lists solely in-frame clones and lacks some. The sample holds about 34,000 clones, roughly 78% seen once. The germline V gene encodes CDR1 SGDLS and CDR2 YYNGEE. The ends were cut back, 0 bases at V and 2 bases at J, with 12 bases in the middle. The CDR3 is 16 amino acids. Notes on this clone: The antigen remains unidentified.

This receptor was taken from a human donor with narcolepsy. V is TRBV9 and J is TRBJ2-1; no clear D gene. Sequenced: CD45RA- memory CD4+ T cells from PBMCs. The CDR3 region has the DNA TGTGCCAGCAGCGTAGCTTTAGGTCGGACCTACAATGAGCAGTTCTTC. It yields the protein CASSVALGRTYNEQFF.